These 12 T cell receptor beta chains share one sample of origin, sequenced in a study of OX40 agonist ivuxolimab in advanced cancers. The protocol was immunoSEQ multiplex PCR, while the TCRdb copy is restricted to in-frame clones and leaves out a portion. The sample consists of about 72,000 clones, around 85% of them appearing once. This sample comprised CD4+ or CD8+ T cells sorted from blood, obtained in a trial of the OX40 agonist ivuxolimab. The receptors originated from an adult with an advanced solid tumor such as melanoma, head and neck, liver or kidney cancer.

The chain uses TRBV28 and TRBJ2-7, with TRBD2 identical over 7 bases. V lost 3 bases to trimming and J lost 1 base; unmatched junction nucleotides: 3. Germline V gene lookup returns CDR1 MDHEN and CDR2 SYDVKM. This CDR3 comprises 14 residues. CDR3 residues: CASSFSGQSYEQYF. The CDR3 DNA reads as TGTGCCAGCAGTTTTAGCGGGCAGTCCTACGAGCAGTACTTC.

This chain links TRBV25-1 with TRBJ2-3, with 7 bases lining up with TRBD2. V trimming: 2 bases; J trimming: 2 bases; junction bases outside the gene matches: 4. Germline lookup yields CDR1 MGHDK and CDR2 SYGVNS. The CDR3 length is 15 residues. CDR3 sequence: CASSEAGDFTDTQYF. For the CDR3, the DNA is TGTGCCAGCAGTGAAGCGGGGGACTTCACAGATACGCAGTATTTT.

The sample holds a few counts of this clone. The genes are TRBV9 and TRBJ2-7; D possibly corresponds to TRBD2 (7 bases). The germline V gene encodes CDR1 SGDLS and CDR2 YYNGEE. CDR3 length equals 15 residues. The V end was cut by 3 bases, the J end by 2 bases, with 15 bases between. The DNA of the CDR3 is TGTGCCAGCAGCGAGGGGGGGGACCGAACCTACGAGCAGTACTTC. Translation: CASSEGGDRTYEQYF.

The chain employs TRBV2 and TRBJ1-5; the match to TRBD1 covers 7 bases. The V gene's germline CDR1 is SNHLY and CDR2 FYNNEI. This CDR3 spans 16 amino acids. Unmatched junction bases numbered 6, after V lost 4 bases and J lost 0 bases. CDR3 sequence (DNA): TGTGCCAGCAGTGCTTCGACAGGGCATAGCAATCAGCCCCAGCATTTT. Protein sequence: CASSASTGHSNQPQHF.

The chain links TRBV27 to TRBJ2-2, with TRBD1 identical over 7 bases. The CDR3 length is 17 residues. Germline V gene lookup returns CDR1 MNHEY and CDR2 SMNVEV (reference sequence). V lost 3 bases and J lost 1; bases outside the gene matches: 8. DNA of the CDR3: TGTGCCAGCAGTTTCCCAAGGGACAGAGTGAACACCGGGGAGCTGTTTTTT. This codes for CASSFPRDRVNTGELFF.

The chain uses TRBV5-1 and TRBJ2-1; maybe TRBD2 (5 bases). CDR1 and CDR2 (germline): SGHRS, YFSETQ. CDR3 length equals 16 residues. With 5 bases removed from V and 0 bases from J, the gap between germline ends came to 15 bases. CDR3 amino acids: CASSSGFGSSYNEQFF. For the CDR3, the DNA is TGCGCCAGCAGTTCGGGATTTGGGAGCTCCTACAATGAGCAGTTCTTC. The whole variable domain, filled in from reference TRBV5-1 and TRBJ2-1, reads KAGVTQTPRYLIKTRGQQVTLSCSPISGHRSVSWYQQTPGQGLQFLFEYFSETQRNKGNFPGRFSGRQFSNSRSEMNVSTLELGDSALYLCASSSGFGSSYNEQFFGPGTRLTVL.

V gene TRBV2 combines with J gene TRBJ2-3; TRBD1 aligns across 11 bases. CDR1 is SNHLY and CDR2 is FYNNEI in the germline V gene. The CDR3 sequence is 16 residues long. Trimming cost V 6 bases and J 3 bases; bases outside gene matches: 8. The CDR3 reads CASSSWDRGRTDTQYF. CDR3 nucleotide sequence: TGTGCCAGCAGCTCTTGGGACAGGGGGAGGACAGATACGCAGTATTTT.

The chain uses TRBV7-9 and TRBJ2-1; 7 nucleotides agree with TRBD1. After removal of 4 bases from V and 7 bases from J, the junction contained 4 bases not matched to a gene. The CDR3 covers 13 residues. Germline V gene data show CDR1 as SEHNR and CDR2 as FQNEAQ (reference sequence). The CDR3 region has the DNA TGTGCCAGCAGCTCTACAGGGGAGAATGAGCAGTTCTTC. This gives the protein CASSSTGENEQFF.

V gene TRBV18 combines with J gene TRBJ2-1; D is tentatively TRBD1 or TRBD2 (5 bases each). Germline V gene data show CDR1 as KGHSH and CDR2 as LQKENI. V was clipped by 6 bases and J by 10 bases, with 19 bases between them. The CDR3 loop spans 14 amino acids. DNA of the CDR3: TGTGCCAGCTCGCTCCGGGACCCACTACGGGAGCAGTTCTTC. Residues: CASSLRDPLREQFF. Supplemented by reference TRBV18 and TRBJ2-1, the full variable domain reads NAGVMQNPRHLVRRRGQEARLRCSPMKGHSHVYWYRQLPEEGLKFMVYLQKENIIDESGMPKERFSAEFPKEGPSILRIQQVVRGDSAAYFCASSLRDPLREQFFGPGTRLTVL.

The CDR3 sequence: CASSYSRFPIFEAFF. CDR3 DNA sequence: TGTGCCAGCAGTTACTCGAGATTCCCCATATTTGAAGCTTTCTTT. The chain uses TRBV6-5 and TRBJ1-1, with D hard to call. CDR1 MNHEY and CDR2 SVGAGI come from the germline V gene. This CDR3 comprises 15 residues. The V end lost 0 bases, the J end lost 7 bases, and 15 bases lay between the germline ends.

This chain joins TRBV6-6 and TRBJ1-1; tentatively, D is TRBD1 (5 bases). The CDR3 extends over 14 amino acids. V lost 4 bases and J 4 bases, leaving 13 bases between the germline ends. Germline values: CDR1 MNHNY, CDR2 SVGAGI (reference sequence). CDR3 nucleotide sequence: TGTGCCAGCAGTTCAGGACAAAGAGGCACTGAAGCTTTCTTT. Translating it yields CASSSGQRGTEAFF.

This clone was picked up a small number of times. CDR3 protein: CASSLRSGSTDTQYF. The CDR3 DNA reads as TGCGCCAGCAGCTTGAGGAGCGGTAGCACAGATACGCAGTATTTT. The chain combines TRBV5-1 with TRBJ2-3, with a weak D call TRBD2 (5 bases). With 1 base removed from V and 0 bases from J, the gap between germline ends came to 9 bases. This CDR3 region has 15 residues. Germline V gives CDR1 SGHRS, CDR2 YFSETQ. The whole variable domain, filled in from reference TRBV5-1 and TRBJ2-3, reads KAGVTQTPRYLIKTRGQQVTLSCSPISGHRSVSWYQQTPGQGLQFLFEYFSETQRNKGNFPGRFSGRQFSNSRSEMNVSTLELGDSALYLCASSLRSGSTDTQYFGPGTRLTVL.